The rows below give T cell receptor beta chains drawn from one sample of a study of PD-1 blockade in classical Hodgkin lymphoma. TCRdb's copy holds only in-frame clones and misses some; the assay was immunoSEQ multiplex PCR. The data show some 21,000 clones, with roughly three quarters seen just once and 15% to 20% held by the top ten. Sequenced material: peripheral blood mononuclear cells (PBMCs), taken before the fourth cycle of nivolumab. These TCRs come from a human donor with classical Hodgkin lymphoma. Each CDR3 is given with its conserved first and last residue. A D gene is named only where the DNA matches it firmly. A row's size may be missing; if present it is once, few, many or a size class.

-	TRBV9	few	TRBJ2-1	CASSVKFSYNEQFF	TGTGCCAGCAGCGTAAAGTTCAGTTACAATGAGCAGTTCTTC
TRBD2	TRBV5-1	-	TRBJ2-1	CASRAAGSSYNEQFF	TGCGCCAGCAGGGCAGCGGGGAGCTCCTACAATGAGCAGTTCTTC
TRBD1	TRBV29-1	-	TRBJ1-2	CSVWGQGRVNYGYTF	TGCAGCGTTTGGGGACAGGGGAGGGTTAACTATGGCTACACCTTC
-	TRBV6-1	-	TRBJ1-6	CASSERFRQGRSHSHF	TGTGCCAGCAGTGAAAGGTTTCGGCAGGGGCGAAGTCACTCCCACTTT
-	TRBV29-1	-	TRBJ2-3	CSVAPKSTDTQYF	TGCAGCGTTGCCCCTAAGAGCACAGATACGCAGTATTTT
-	TRBV6-5	-	TRBJ2-5	CASSTIGTQYF	TGTGCCAGCAGTACCATAGGGACCCAGTACTTC
-	TRBV19	-	TRBJ1-5	CASSTTGYSNQPQHF	TGTGCCAGTAGTACGACCGGGTATAGCAATCAGCCCCAGCATTTT
-	TRBV7-2	-	TRBJ2-7	CASSLNRGLDYEQYF	TGTGCCAGCAGCCTTAACCGGGGATTGGACTACGAGCAGTACTTC
-	TRBV10-3	-	TRBJ1-6	CAIRGGQVYNSPLHF	TGTGCCATCAGGGGCGGACAAGTTTATAATTCACCCCTCCACTTT
-	TRBV27	-	TRBJ2-1	CASRSQDGTTYNEQFF	TGTGCCAGCAGATCCCAGGACGGAACAACCTACAATGAGCAGTTCTTC
-	TRBV5-4	-	TRBJ2-1	CASSLQGPSGPEQFF	TGTGCCAGCAGCCTTCAGGGACCCTCGGGCCCTGAGCAGTTCTTC
-	TRBV15	-	TRBJ2-7	CATSSYGDTYEQYF	TGTGCCACCAGCAGTTACGGAGATACCTACGAGCAGTACTTC
-	TRBV5-8	-	TRBJ2-7	CASSFRRLASYEQYF	TGTGCCAGCAGCTTTCGGCGGCTAGCGAGCTACGAGCAGTACTTC
-	TRBV6-5	-	TRBJ2-1	CASSRGESSYNEQFF	TGTGCCAGCAGCCGGGGCGAGAGCTCCTACAATGAGCAGTTCTTC
-	TRBV5-1	once	TRBJ2-1	CASSLVPGPYNEQFF	TGCGCCAGCAGCTTGGTCCCAGGGCCCTACAATGAGCAGTTCTTC
-	TRBV27	few	TRBJ2-7	CASSSGGPSQYF	TGTGCCAGCAGTTCTGGAGGGCCCTCGCAGTACTTC
TRBD2	TRBV5-1	-	TRBJ2-7	CASSSEVGGSYEQYF	TGCGCCAGCAGCTCGGAGGTGGGGGGGTCCTACGAGCAGTACTTC
-	TRBV19	-	TRBJ2-4	CASSIGDPRSVKNIQYF	TGTGCCAGTAGTATAGGGGATCCCCGGTCGGTCAAAAACATTCAGTACTTC
-	TRBV18	-	TRBJ2-5	CASSPVSTRETQYF	TGTGCCAGCTCACCAGTTTCAACGCGGGAGACCCAGTACTTC
TRBD2	TRBV5-4	-	TRBJ2-7	CASSLAGKHYEQYF	TGTGCCAGCAGCTTAGCGGGAAAGCACTACGAGCAGTACTTC
-	TRBV29-1	-	TRBJ2-2	CSVDRGNTGELFF	TGCAGCGTTGACAGGGGTAACACCGGGGAGCTGTTTTTT
-	TRBV29-1	-	TRBJ1-4	CSVGVTGATNEKLFF	TGCAGCGTTGGGGTGACCGGGGCAACTAATGAAAAACTGTTTTTT
TRBD2	TRBV6-5	-	TRBJ2-1	CASSYSAGGYNEQFF	TGTGCCAGCAGTTATTCGGCGGGAGGGTACAATGAGCAGTTCTTC
TRBD1	TRBV11-2	-	TRBJ1-4	CASSFGQGEKLFF	TGTGCCAGCAGCTTCGGACAGGGAGAAAAACTGTTTTTT
TRBD1	TRBV11-2	-	TRBJ2-7	CASSRQQGVSDGFPYEQYF	TGTGCCAGCAGCCGCCAACAGGGGGTTTCGGATGGGTTTCCCTACGAGCAGTACTTC
TRBD1	TRBV5-4	few	TRBJ1-6	CASSTQGQGESPLHF	TGTGCCAGCAGCACCCAGGGACAGGGTGAGTCACCCCTCCACTTT
TRBD1	TRBV11-2	-	TRBJ1-5	CASSRTDRTGETRLPQHF	TGTGCCAGCAGCCGAACCGACAGGACAGGGGAAACCCGTCTGCCCCAGCATTTT
-	TRBV6-1	-	TRBJ1-2	CASSEWAWEEKSGGYTF	TGTGCCAGCAGTGAATGGGCGTGGGAGGAGAAATCCGGTGGCTACACCTTC
-	TRBV6-6	-	TRBJ1-2	CASSYGQYEGGYTF	TGTGCCAGCAGTTACGGACAGTATGAGGGTGGCTACACCTTC
TRBD1	TRBV7-3	-	TRBJ2-7	CASSLTDRGPYEQYF	TGTGCCAGCAGCTTAACGGACAGGGGGCCGTACGAGCAGTACTTC
TRBD1	TRBV11-2	-	TRBJ1-1	CASGQGRWGVNTEAFF	TGTGCCAGCGGACAGGGGAGGTGGGGTGTGAACACTGAAGCTTTCTTT
TRBD1	TRBV28	-	TRBJ1-2	CASSLLTGADGYTF	TGTGCCAGCAGTTTATTGACAGGGGCGGATGGCTACACCTTC
-	TRBV5-5	-	TRBJ1-4	CASGATGTTNEKLFF	TGTGCCAGCGGCGCCACAGGGACAACTAATGAAAAACTGTTTTTT
-	TRBV4-3	-	TRBJ1-3	CASSQEWSSSGNTIYF	TGCGCCAGCAGCCAAGAGTGGAGTAGCTCTGGAAACACCATATATTTT
TRBD1	TRBV28	-	TRBJ2-7	CASSLFRGPYEQYF	TGTGCCAGCAGTTTATTCAGGGGGCCCTACGAGCAGTACTTC
-	TRBV7-9	medium-sized	TRBJ1-1	CATNGLNTEAFF	TGTGCCACCAACGGGTTGAACACTGAAGCTTTCTTT
-	TRBV6-6	medium-sized	TRBJ1-3	CASRASWNTIYF	TGTGCCAGCAGAGCCTCGTGGAACACCATATATTTT
-	TRBV6-6	-	TRBJ2-7	CASTQLAGYEQYF	TGTGCCAGCACCCAACTCGCCGGTTACGAGCAGTACTTC
TRBD2	TRBV7-7	-	TRBJ2-5	CASSLSAGGIETQYF	TGTGCCAGCAGCTTAAGTGCCGGGGGGATTGAGACCCAGTACTTC
TRBD2	TRBV7-3	few	TRBJ2-3	CASSLLAGGTDTQYF	TGTGCCAGCAGCCTACTGGCGGGAGGCACAGATACGCAGTATTTT
TRBD2	TRBV4-2	-	TRBJ2-2	CASSLPPSGGTGELFF	TGTGCCAGCAGCCTCCCCCCTAGCGGGGGAACCGGGGAGCTGTTTTTT
-	TRBV19	-	TRBJ1-2	CASKIYGYTF	TGTGCCAGTAAGATCTATGGCTACACCTTC
TRBD2	TRBV9	-	TRBJ2-1	CASSVGPTSGSLQFF	TGTGCCAGCAGCGTTGGCCCGACTAGCGGGAGCCTACAGTTCTTC
-	TRBV23-1	-	TRBJ1-1	CASSLQPEAFF	TGCGCCAGCAGTCTGCAGCCTGAAGCTTTCTTT
-	TRBV9	-	TRBJ1-2	CASSQPGGYTF	TGTGCCAGCAGCCAGCCGGGGGGTTACACCTTC
-	TRBV28	-	TRBJ1-1	CASGRQVNTEAFF	TGTGCCAGCGGCCGACAAGTAAACACTGAAGCTTTCTTT
-	TRBV2	few	TRBJ2-3	CASGIFQTDTQYF	TGTGCCAGCGGCATATTCCAGACAGATACGCAGTATTTT
-	TRBV10-3	-	TRBJ1-2	CAISGVQNYGYTF	TGTGCCATCAGTGGCGTACAAAACTATGGCTACACCTTC
-	TRBV4-3	-	TRBJ2-1	CASSQYDSASSYNEQFF	TGCGCCAGCAGCCAATACGATAGCGCGAGCTCCTACAATGAGCAGTTCTTC
TRBD1	TRBV28	few	TRBJ1-2	CASTGDVPGQTNDGYTF	TGTGCCAGCACCGGAGACGTTCCGGGACAGACGAATGATGGCTACACCTTC
TRBD1	TRBV11-3	-	TRBJ2-2	CASSPGQGAHPAAGELFF	TGTGCCAGCAGCCCGGGACAGGGGGCGCATCCCGCGGCCGGGGAGCTGTTTTTT
-	TRBV5-1	-	TRBJ2-3	CASSLTPPGTQAVADTQYF	TGCGCCAGCAGCTTGACCCCACCCGGGACGCAAGCGGTTGCAGATACGCAGTATTTT
TRBD1	TRBV9	-	TRBJ1-2	CASSSDGTGVVDGYTF	TGTGCCAGCAGCTCCGATGGGACAGGGGTAGTGGATGGCTACACCTTC
TRBD1	TRBV6-5	once	TRBJ1-5	CASTGTGGQQPQHF	TGTGCCTCGACCGGGACAGGGGGCCAACAGCCCCAGCATTTT